This T cell receptor (beta chain) came from a study of shared clonotypes between healthy human individuals. The CDR3 contains 14 residues. With 5 bases clipped from V and 2 bases from J, the junction kept 5 bases outside the gene matches. From germline, CDR1 is SGHDT and CDR2 YYEEEE. Sequencing used immunoSEQ multiplex PCR; TCRdb keeps in-frame clones, though not all of them. The table includes around 1,900,000 clones, about 94% detected once. CD45RO negativity and positive selection for CCR7 defined naive CD8 cells, a population that excluded terminally differentiated effector memory CD45RA+ cells. The receptor's source is a man between 18 and 29 years old in good health. Some clones in this sample may be carry-over from other donors' samples. This rearrangement joins TRBV5-6 to TRBJ2-7, with 9 bases matching TRBD1. Input material: naive CD8+ T cells from PBMCs. CDR3 region: CASRPTGGAYEQYF. The CDR3 DNA follows: TGTGCCAGCAGACCGACAGGGGGGGCCTACGAGCAGTACTTC.